A single sample gave rise to the 9 T cell receptor beta chains below, sequenced in a study of T cells in Graves' hyperthyroidism and ophthalmopathy. What was amplified from RNA transcripts were TCR beta CDR3 regions. The study used the HTBI primer set for a first-round RT-PCR of the TCR CDR3. Via MiXCR, TCRdb re-called the multiplex PCR reads, giving one row per CDR3 protein. The sample lists about 410,000 distinct CDR3 sequences; roughly 14% were seen once. The material sequenced was blood. The receptors stem from a man aged 18 to 30 with Graves' ophthalmopathy.

The table lists this clonotype with many counts. V gene TRBV6-1 combines with J gene TRBJ2-3, with D tentatively TRBD2 (6 bases). Germline CDR1 reads MNHNS; CDR2 reads SASEGT. V dropped 9 bases and J dropped 4 bases, with 11 bases sitting between them. This CDR3 has 12 residues. The DNA of the CDR3 is TGTGCCAGTACCAGGGAGGCAGATACGCAGTATTTT. Encoded protein: CASTREADTQYF.

This clonotype was seen only a few times. CDR3 region: CASSYNTDRALNTEAFF. Written as DNA, the CDR3 is TGTGCCAGCAGTTACAATACGGACAGGGCGTTGAACACTGAAGCTTTCTTT. The gene calls are TRBV6-2 or TRBV6-3 and TRBJ1-1; TRBD1 aligns across 8 bases. Germline CDR1 and CDR2: MNHEY and SVGEGT. Trimming took 2 bases from V and 0 from J; bases not matched to a gene: 8. The CDR3 contains 17 residues.

Turning to this clonotype: A clone one base away is much larger, so this may be a read error. This chain joins TRBV10-3 and TRBJ2-1, with TRBD2 matching 7 bases. Germline V gene lookup returns CDR1 ENHRY and CDR2 SYGVKD. The CDR3 is 15 amino acids. The CDR3 spells CAISESRDYYNGQFF. CDR3 DNA: TGTGCCATCAGTGAGTCGCGGGACTACTACAATGGGCAGTTCTTC.

The chain recombines TRBV5-1 with TRBJ1-2; TRBD1 aligns across 8 bases. The CDR3 extends over 16 amino acids. The V gene end was trimmed by 4 bases and the J gene end by 8 bases; junction bases not matched to a gene: 16. The germline CDR1 and CDR2 sequences are SGHRS and YFSETQ. CDR3 in DNA: TGCGCCAGCAGCCTGGGGGTCCAGGGGGCAACTCACGGCTACACCTTC. Protein sequence: CASSLGVQGATHGYTF.

This clonotype has ten or more counts. The rearrangement uses TRBV11-2 and TRBJ2-1; D is possibly TRBD1 (5 bases). Trimming took 5 bases from V and 6 from J, leaving 11 bases between them. The CDR3 is 13 amino acids. The V gene's germline CDR1 is SGHAT and CDR2 FQNNGV. CDR3 bases: TGTGCCAGCAGCCACGGTGGGGCCAATGAGCAGTTCTTC. Protein: CASSHGGANEQFF.

The rearrangement joins TRBV7-2 to TRBJ2-7; 7 bases line up with TRBD2. The J segment lost 3 bases and the V segment lost 3 bases, leaving 5 bases of the junction unmatched. This CDR3 has 14 residues. CDR1 and CDR2 (germline): SGHTA, FQGNSA. This CDR3 reads CASSLGGTDYEQYF. In DNA, the CDR3 is TGTGCCAGCAGCTTGGGGGGGACCGACTACGAGCAGTACTTC.

On this clonotype: No DNA is shown, since the ends of the CDR3 on it are uncertain; the CDR3 is the one TCRdb lists. The V gene is TRBV7-2, the J gene TRBJ2-3; the D call in the table, TRBD2, was not verified against the DNA. CDR1 and CDR2 from the germline V gene are SGHTA and FQGNSA. The CDR3 has 20 amino acids, counting both end residues. The CDR3 protein is CASSFYICSASGLSTDTQYF.

A remark on this clonotype: This may be a read error: a much more frequent sequence differs by one nucleotide. V is TRBV3-1 and J is TRBJ2-1, with unresolved D. The CDR3 spans 15 residues. V was trimmed by 1 base and J by 5 bases, leaving 12 bases between them. Germline loops: CDR1 LGHDT, CDR2 YNNKEL (reference sequence). The CDR3 region is CASSQGTGTHNEQFF. CDR3 nucleotide sequence: TGTGCCAGCAGCCAAGGTACGGGTACGCACAATGAGCAGTTCTTC.

Comments on this clonotype: A much larger clone differs from this one at a single base, so this may be a read error. V usage is TRBV7-2 and J usage is TRBJ2-7, with a tentative D call TRBD2 (6 bases). The J call may be faulty, since TRBJ2-1 better matches the DNA end. CDR3 length equals 14 residues. Germline CDR1 reads SGHTA; CDR2 reads FQGNSA. The CDR3 DNA is TGTGCCAGCAGCCTGCCGGGGGATTCCTACGAGCAGTTCTTC. As protein: CASSLPGDSYEQFF.